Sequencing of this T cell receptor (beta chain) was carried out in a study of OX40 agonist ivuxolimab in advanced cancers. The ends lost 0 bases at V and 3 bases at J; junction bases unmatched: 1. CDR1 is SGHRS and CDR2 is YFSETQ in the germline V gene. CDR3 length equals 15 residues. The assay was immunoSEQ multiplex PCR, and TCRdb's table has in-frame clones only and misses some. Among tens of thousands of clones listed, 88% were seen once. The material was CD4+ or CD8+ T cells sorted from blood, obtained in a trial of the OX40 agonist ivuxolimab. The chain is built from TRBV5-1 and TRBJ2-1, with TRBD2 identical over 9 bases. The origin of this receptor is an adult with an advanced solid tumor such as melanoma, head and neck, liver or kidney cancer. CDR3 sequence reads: CASSLVAGDYNEQFF. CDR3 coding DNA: TGCGCCAGCAGCTTGGTAGCGGGGGACTACAATGAGCAGTTCTTC. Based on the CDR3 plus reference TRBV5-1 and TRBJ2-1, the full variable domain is KAGVTQTPRYLIKTRGQQVTLSCSPISGHRSVSWYQQTPGQGLQFLFEYFSETQRNKGNFPGRFSGRQFSNSRSEMNVSTLELGDSALYLCASSLVAGDYNEQFFGPGTRLTVL.